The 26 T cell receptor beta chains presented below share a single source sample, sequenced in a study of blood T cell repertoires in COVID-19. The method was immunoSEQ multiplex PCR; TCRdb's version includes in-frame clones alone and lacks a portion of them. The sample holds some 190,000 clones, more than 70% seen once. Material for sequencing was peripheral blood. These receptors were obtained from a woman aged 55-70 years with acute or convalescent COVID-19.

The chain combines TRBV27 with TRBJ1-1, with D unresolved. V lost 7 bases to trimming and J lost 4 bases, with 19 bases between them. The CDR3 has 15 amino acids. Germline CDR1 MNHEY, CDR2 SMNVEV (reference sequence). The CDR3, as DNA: TGTGCCAGCAAATTCCGCGTTACGTTGAGCACTGAAGCTTTCTTT. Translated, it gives CASKFRVTLSTEAFF.

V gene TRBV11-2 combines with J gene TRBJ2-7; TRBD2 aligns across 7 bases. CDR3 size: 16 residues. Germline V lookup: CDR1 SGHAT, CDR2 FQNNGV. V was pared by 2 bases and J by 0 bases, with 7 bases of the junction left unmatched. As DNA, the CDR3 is TGTGCCAGCAGCTTAAATCCAGCGGGGCTCTCCTACGAGCAGTACTTC. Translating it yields CASSLNPAGLSYEQYF.

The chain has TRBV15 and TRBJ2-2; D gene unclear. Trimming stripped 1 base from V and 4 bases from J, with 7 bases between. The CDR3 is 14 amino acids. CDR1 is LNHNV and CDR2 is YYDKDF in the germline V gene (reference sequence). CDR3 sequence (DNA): TGTGCCACCAGCAGAGGTTCGGGCACCGGGGAGCTGTTTTTT. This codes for CATSRGSGTGELFF.

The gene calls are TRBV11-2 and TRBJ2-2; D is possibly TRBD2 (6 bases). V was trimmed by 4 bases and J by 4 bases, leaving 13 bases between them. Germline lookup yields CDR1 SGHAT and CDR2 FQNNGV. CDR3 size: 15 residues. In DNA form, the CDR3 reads TGTGCCAGCAGCTGGGGGACTGAAACCACCGGGGAGCTGTTTTTT. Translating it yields CASSWGTETTGELFF.

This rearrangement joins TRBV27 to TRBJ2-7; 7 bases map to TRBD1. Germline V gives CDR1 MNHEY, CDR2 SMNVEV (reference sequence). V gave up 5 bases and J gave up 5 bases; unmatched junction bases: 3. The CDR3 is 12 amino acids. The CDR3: CASSRDSNEQYV. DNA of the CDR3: TGTGCCAGCAGTCGGGACAGCAACGAGCAGTACGTC.

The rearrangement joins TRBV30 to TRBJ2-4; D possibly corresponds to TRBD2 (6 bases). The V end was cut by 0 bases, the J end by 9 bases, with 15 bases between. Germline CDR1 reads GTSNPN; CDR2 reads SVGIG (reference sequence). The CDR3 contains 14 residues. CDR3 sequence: CAWSVLTPGGIQYF. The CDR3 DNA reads TGTGCCTGGAGTGTACTTACGCCCGGGGGCATTCAGTACTTC.

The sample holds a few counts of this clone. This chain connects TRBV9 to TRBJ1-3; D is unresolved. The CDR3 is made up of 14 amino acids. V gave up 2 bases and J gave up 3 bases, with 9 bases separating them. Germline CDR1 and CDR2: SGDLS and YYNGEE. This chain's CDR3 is CASSVGRYGNTIYF. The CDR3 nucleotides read TGTGCCAGCAGCGTGGGCCGGTATGGAAACACCATATATTTT.

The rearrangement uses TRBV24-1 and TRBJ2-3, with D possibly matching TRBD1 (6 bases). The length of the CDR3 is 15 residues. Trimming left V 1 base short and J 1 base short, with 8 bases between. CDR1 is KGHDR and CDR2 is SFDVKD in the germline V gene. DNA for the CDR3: TGTGCCACCAGTGATTTCAGGGGTGGCACAGATACGCAGTATTTT. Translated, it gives CATSDFRGGTDTQYF.

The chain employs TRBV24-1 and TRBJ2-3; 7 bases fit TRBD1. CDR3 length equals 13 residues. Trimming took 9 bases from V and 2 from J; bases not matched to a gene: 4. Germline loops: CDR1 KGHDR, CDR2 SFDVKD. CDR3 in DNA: TGTGCCACCGCCGGGACAGCCACAGATACGCAGTATTTT. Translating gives CATAGTATDTQYF.

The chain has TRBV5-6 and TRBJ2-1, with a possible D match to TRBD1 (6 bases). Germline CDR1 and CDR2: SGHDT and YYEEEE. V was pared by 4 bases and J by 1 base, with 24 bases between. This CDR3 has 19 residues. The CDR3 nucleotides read TGTGCCAGCAGCGTCAACGTGGGGGCAGGGGCCCTGTCCTACAATGAGCAGTTCTTC. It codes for CASSVNVGAGALSYNEQFF.

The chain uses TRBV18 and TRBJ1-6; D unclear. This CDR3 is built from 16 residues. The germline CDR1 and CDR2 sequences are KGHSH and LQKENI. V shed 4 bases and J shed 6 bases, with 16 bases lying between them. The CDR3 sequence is CASSLQPPAANSPLHF. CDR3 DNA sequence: TGTGCCAGCTCACTACAGCCCCCGGCCGCTAATTCACCCCTCCACTTT.

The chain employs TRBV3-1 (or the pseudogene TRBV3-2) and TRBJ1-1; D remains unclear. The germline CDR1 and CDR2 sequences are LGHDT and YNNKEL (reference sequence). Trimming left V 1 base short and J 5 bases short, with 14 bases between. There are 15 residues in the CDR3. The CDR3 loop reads CASSQGTNPGTEAFF. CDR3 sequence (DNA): TGTGCCAGCAGCCAAGGGACGAATCCGGGGACTGAAGCTTTCTTT.

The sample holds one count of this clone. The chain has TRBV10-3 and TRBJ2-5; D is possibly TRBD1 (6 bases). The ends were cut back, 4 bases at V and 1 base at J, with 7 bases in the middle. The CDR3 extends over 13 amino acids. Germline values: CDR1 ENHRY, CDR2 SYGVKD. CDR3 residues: CAISGTAQETQYF. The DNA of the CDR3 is TGTGCCATCAGTGGGACAGCCCAAGAGACCCAGTACTTC.

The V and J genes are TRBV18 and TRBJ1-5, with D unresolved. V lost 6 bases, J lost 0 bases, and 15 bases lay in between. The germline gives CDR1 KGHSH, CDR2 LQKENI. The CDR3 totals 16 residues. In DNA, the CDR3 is TGTGCCAGCTCCCAGACCCAGGCTTATAGCAATCAGCCCCAGCATTTT. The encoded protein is CASSQTQAYSNQPQHF.

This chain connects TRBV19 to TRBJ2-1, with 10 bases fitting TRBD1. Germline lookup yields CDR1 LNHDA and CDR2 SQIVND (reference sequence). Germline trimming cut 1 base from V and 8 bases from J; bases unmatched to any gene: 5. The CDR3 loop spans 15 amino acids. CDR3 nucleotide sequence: TGTGCCAGTAGTATAGGGACAGGGGGAGTCGATGAGCAGTTCTTC. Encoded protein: CASSIGTGGVDEQFF.

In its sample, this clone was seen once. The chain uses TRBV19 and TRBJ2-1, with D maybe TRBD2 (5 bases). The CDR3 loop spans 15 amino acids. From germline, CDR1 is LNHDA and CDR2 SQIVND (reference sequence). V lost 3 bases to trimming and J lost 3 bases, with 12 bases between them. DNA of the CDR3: TGTGCCAGTAGTATTGGCCAGCGGAGCTACAATGAGCAGTTCTTC. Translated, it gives CASSIGQRSYNEQFF.

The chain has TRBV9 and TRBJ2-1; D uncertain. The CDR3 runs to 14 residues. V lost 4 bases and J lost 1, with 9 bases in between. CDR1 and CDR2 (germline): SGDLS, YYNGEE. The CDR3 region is CASSLGASYNEQFF. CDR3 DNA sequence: TGTGCCAGCAGCCTCGGAGCATCCTACAATGAGCAGTTCTTC.

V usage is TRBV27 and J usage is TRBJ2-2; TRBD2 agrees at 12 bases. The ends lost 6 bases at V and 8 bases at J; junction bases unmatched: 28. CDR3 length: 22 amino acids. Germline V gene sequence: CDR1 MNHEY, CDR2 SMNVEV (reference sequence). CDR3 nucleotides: TGTGCCAGCAGCCCAGGGGAAGACGCTACCGGGACTAGCGGGCCGGTCGGGGGGGAGCTGTTTTTT. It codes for CASSPGEDATGTSGPVGGELFF.

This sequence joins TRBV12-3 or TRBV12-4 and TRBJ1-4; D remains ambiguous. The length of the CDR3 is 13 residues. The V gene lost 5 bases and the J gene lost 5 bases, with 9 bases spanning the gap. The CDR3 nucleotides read TGTGCCAGCAGTCGAATCGGGAATGAAAAACTGTTTTTT. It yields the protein CASSRIGNEKLFF.

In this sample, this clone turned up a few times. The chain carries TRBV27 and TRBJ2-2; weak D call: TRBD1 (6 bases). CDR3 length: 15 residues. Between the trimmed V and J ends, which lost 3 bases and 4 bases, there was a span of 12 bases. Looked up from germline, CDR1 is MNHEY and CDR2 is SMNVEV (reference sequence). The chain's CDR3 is CASSFELGGTGELFF. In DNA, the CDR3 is TGTGCCAGCAGTTTCGAACTAGGGGGCACCGGGGAGCTGTTTTTT.

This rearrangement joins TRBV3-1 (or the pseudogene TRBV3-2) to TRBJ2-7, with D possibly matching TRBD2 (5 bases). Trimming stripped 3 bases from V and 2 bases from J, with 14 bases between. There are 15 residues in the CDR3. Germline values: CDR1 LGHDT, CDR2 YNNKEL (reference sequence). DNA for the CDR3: TGTGCCAGCAGCCAGGCGCCGGGGATGACCTACGAGCAGTACTTC. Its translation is CASSQAPGMTYEQYF.

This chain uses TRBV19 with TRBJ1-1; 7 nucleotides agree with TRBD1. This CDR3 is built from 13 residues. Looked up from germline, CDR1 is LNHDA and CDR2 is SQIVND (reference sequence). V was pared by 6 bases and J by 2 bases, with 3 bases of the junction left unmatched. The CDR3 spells CASRGTVNTEAFF. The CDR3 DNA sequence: TGTGCCAGTAGAGGGACAGTCAACACTGAAGCTTTCTTT.

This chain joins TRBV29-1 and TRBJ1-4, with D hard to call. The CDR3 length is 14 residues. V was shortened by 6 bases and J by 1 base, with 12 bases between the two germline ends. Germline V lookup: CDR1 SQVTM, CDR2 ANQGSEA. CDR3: CSVAPRETNEKLFF. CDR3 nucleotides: TGCAGCGTCGCGCCTAGAGAAACTAATGAAAAACTGTTTTTT.

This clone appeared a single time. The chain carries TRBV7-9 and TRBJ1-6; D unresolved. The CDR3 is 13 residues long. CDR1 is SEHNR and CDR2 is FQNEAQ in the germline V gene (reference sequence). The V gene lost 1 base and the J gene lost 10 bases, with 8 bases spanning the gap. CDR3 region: CASSLDQFSPLHF. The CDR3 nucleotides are TGTGCCAGCAGCTTAGATCAATTCTCACCCCTCCACTTT.

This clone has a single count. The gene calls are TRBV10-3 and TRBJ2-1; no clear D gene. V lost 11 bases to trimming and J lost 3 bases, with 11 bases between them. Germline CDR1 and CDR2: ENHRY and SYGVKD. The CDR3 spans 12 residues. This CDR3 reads CASRSSYNEQFF. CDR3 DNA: TGTGCCTCCCGCTCGAGCTACAATGAGCAGTTCTTC.

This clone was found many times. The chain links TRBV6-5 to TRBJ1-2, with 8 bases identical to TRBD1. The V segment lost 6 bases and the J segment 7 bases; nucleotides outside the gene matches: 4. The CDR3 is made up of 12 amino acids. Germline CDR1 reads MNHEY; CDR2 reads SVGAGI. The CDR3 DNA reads TGTGCCAGCAGCACAGGGGGAGGTGGCTACACCTTC. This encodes CASSTGGGGYTF.